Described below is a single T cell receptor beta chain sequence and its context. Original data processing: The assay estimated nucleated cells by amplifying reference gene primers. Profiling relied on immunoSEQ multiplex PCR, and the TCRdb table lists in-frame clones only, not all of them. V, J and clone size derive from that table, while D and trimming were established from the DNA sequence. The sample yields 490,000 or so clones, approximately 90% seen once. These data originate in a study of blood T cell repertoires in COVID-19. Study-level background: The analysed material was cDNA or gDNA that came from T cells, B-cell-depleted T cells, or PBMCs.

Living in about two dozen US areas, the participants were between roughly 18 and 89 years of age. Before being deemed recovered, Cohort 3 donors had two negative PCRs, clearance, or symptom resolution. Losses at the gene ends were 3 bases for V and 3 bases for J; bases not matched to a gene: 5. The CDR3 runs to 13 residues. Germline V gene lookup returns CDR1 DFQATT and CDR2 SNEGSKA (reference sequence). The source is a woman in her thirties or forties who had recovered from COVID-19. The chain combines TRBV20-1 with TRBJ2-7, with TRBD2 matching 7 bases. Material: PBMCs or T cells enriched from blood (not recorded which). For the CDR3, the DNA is TGCAGTGCTAGTTGGAGGGAGGGCTACGAGCAGTACTTC. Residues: CSASWREGYEQYF.